This T cell receptor beta chain stems from a study of blood T cell repertoires in COVID-19. Overall study context: The study drew acute and convalescent COVID-19 samples from the United States, Italy and Spain. The cDNA or gDNA used as material had been derived from T cells, B-cell-depleted T cells, or PBMCs.

Source study methods: How many nucleated cells were present was estimated from reference gene primer amplification. Generated by immunoSEQ multiplex PCR, the TCRdb table keeps only in-frame clones and is missing some. V and J calls and clone size come straight from that table; D and trimming were deduced from the DNA. Of 210,000 or so clones in the sample, about 90% are singletons; the top ten hold 1.2%. Germline V CDR1 and CDR2: SGHTA, FQGTGA. The V segment lost 2 bases and the J segment 6 bases; nucleotides outside the gene matches: 9. The CDR3 is 16 residues long. The clonotype was recovered from a man aged 25 to 45 with acute or convalescent COVID-19. The sample taken for sequencing was peripheral blood. The chain carries TRBV7-3 and TRBJ2-1; 8 nucleotides agree with TRBD1. In DNA, the CDR3 is TGTGCCAGCAGCTTATCGCAGGGGGCGCGTGGCAATGAGCAGTTCTTC. Amino acid sequence: CASSLSQGARGNEQFF.